Each of the 16 T cell receptor beta chains below was sequenced from the same sample in a study of cytomegalovirus exposure and HLA in healthy donors (dated by TCRdb to 2016 to 2017). The protocol used for the library was the immunoSEQ multiplex PCR assay. For the multiplex PCR, a mixture combining 60 forward primers for TCR Vbeta segments and 13 reverse primers for TCR Jbeta segments was used. As stored in TCRdb, this immuneACCESS dataset retains in-frame rearrangements with V and J assigned. A fraction of the clones does not appear; measured against another copy, unresolved V genes explain less than half of the discrepancy, and the remainder lacks a known reason. This sample is represented by 100,000 or so clones; about 80% of them were singletons. The top ten constitute 3.5% to 5% of the sample. Sequenced input: PBMCs. All receptors come from a man aged 40-49 years in good health and CMV-seronegative.

This chain connects TRBV10-1 to TRBJ2-5; 12 nucleotides agree with TRBD2. Germline V gives CDR1 WNHNN, CDR2 SYGVQD (reference sequence). V lost 3 bases, J lost 3 bases, and 5 bases stayed unmatched. CDR3 length: 16 residues. This chain's CDR3 is CASSDIGLAGKETQYF. For the CDR3, the DNA is TGCGCCAGCAGTGACATTGGACTAGCGGGGAAAGAGACCCAGTACTTC.

The V and J genes are TRBV7-2 and TRBJ2-7, with 7 bases lining up with TRBD2. Unmatched junction bases numbered 4, after V lost 1 base and J lost 4 bases. Per germline, CDR1 SGHTA and CDR2 FQGNSA. The CDR3 consists of 14 residues. CDR3 nucleotides: TGTGCCAGCAGCTTAGGTGCTAGCGGATACGAGCAGTACTTC. It specifies CASSLGASGYEQYF.

This sequence joins TRBV5-6 and TRBJ2-3; 8 bases are shared with TRBD2. The ends lost 4 bases at V and 5 bases at J; junction bases unmatched: 6. The V gene's germline CDR1 is SGHDT and CDR2 YYEEEE. There are 14 residues in the CDR3. CDR3 region: CASSPGLEVDTQYF. CDR3 DNA: TGTGCCAGCAGCCCGGGACTAGAAGTAGATACGCAGTATTTT.

This clone was detected only once. The rearrangement joins TRBV2 to TRBJ2-4; 11 nucleotides match TRBD2. This CDR3 is 19 amino acids long. CDR1 and CDR2 (germline): SNHLY, FYNNEI. Trimming cost V 2 bases and J 0 bases; bases outside gene matches: 9. The CDR3 DNA reads TGTGCCAGCAGTGAAAGGGCTAGCGGGGGGTTACTAGCCAAAAACATTCAGTACTTC. This gives the protein CASSERASGGLLAKNIQYF.

The chain carries TRBV4-2 and TRBJ1-2; 9 bases map to TRBD1. Per the germline V gene, CDR1 is LGHNA and CDR2 is YNFKEQ. V shed 1 base and J 3 bases; nucleotides not matched to a gene: 3. The CDR3 totals 15 residues. The CDR3 sequence: CASSQVTGGDYGYTF. CDR3 DNA: TGTGCCAGCAGCCAAGTGACAGGGGGTGACTATGGCTACACCTTC.

The V call is TRBV7-9, the J call TRBJ1-1; 8 nucleotides align to TRBD1. V shed 4 bases, J shed 6 bases, and the junction held 7 bases outside the gene matches. Germline V lookup: CDR1 SEHNR, CDR2 FQNEAQ (reference sequence). There are 14 residues in the CDR3. CDR3 DNA: TGTGCCAGCAGCTACCGACAGGGGATCCCTGAAGCTTTCTTT. Translation gives CASSYRQGIPEAFF.

V and J are TRBV5-1 and TRBJ1-4; TRBD1 agrees at 8 bases. Germline CDR1 and CDR2: SGHRS and YFSETQ. Trimming at V came to 1 base and at J to 2 bases, leaving 7 bases not matched to a gene. The CDR3 loop spans 17 amino acids. The CDR3 reads CASSLQGAPTTNEKLFF. The CDR3, as DNA: TGCGCCAGCAGCTTGCAGGGGGCGCCGACGACTAATGAAAAACTGTTTTTT.

The genes are TRBV7-2 and TRBJ2-5; 7 nucleotides align to TRBD2. Germline V gene data show CDR1 as SGHTA and CDR2 as FQGNSA. Trimming at V came to 2 bases and at J to 2 bases, leaving 5 bases not matched to a gene. CDR3 length equals 15 residues. The CDR3 nucleotides read TGTGCCAGCAGCTTATGGGGGAGGGAACAAGAGACCCAGTACTTC. Protein: CASSLWGREQETQYF.

The chain joins TRBV5-1 to TRBJ1-2; possibly TRBD1 for D (6 bases). Germline CDR1 SGHRS, CDR2 YFSETQ. Trimming stripped 1 base from V and 1 base from J, with 17 bases between. CDR3 size: 17 residues. The CDR3 nucleotides read TGCGCCAGCAGCTTGACCCTTCCTGGGGGCAGTAACTATGGCTACACCTTC. It encodes CASSLTLPGGSNYGYTF.

V and J are TRBV10-2 and TRBJ2-1; tentative D call: TRBD1 (5 bases). The V end lost 7 bases, the J end lost 4 bases, and 11 bases lay between the germline ends. The CDR3 is 13 residues long. Germline V gene lookup returns CDR1 WSHSY and CDR2 SAAADI. Here the CDR3 reads CASTLDIYNEQFF. CDR3 nucleotide sequence: TGCGCCAGCACCCTGGACATTTACAATGAGCAGTTCTTC.

The chain has TRBV27 and TRBJ2-1, with TRBD2 matching 10 bases. CDR1 is MNHEY and CDR2 is SMNVEV in the germline V gene (reference sequence). The CDR3 totals 15 residues. Trimming removed 6 bases from V and 5 bases from J; junction bases left unmatched: 7. For the CDR3, the DNA is TGTGCCAGCAGGATGAGCGGGGGGGACAACAATGAGCAGTTCTTC. Its protein is CASRMSGGDNNEQFF.

The CDR3 sequence: CASSRAGLDTGELFF. CDR3 nucleotide sequence: TGTGCCAGTAGTAGAGCGGGACTAGACACCGGGGAGCTGTTTTTT. This chain connects TRBV19 to TRBJ2-2; 8 bases fit TRBD2. V was clipped by 4 bases and J by 3 bases; unmatched bases: 4. CDR1 LNHDA and CDR2 SQIVND come from the germline V gene (reference sequence). The CDR3 contains 15 residues.

This chain uses TRBV10-3 with TRBJ2-5, with TRBD1 matching 9 bases. Per germline, CDR1 ENHRY and CDR2 SYGVKD. The ends lost 7 bases at V and 3 bases at J; junction bases unmatched: 9. The CDR3 has 15 amino acids. CDR3 in amino acids: CAITSQDRGKETQYF. CDR3 in DNA: TGTGCCATCACATCTCAGGACAGGGGAAAAGAGACCCAGTACTTC.

This rearrangement joins TRBV2 to TRBJ2-7; 8 bases are a match to TRBD1. V lost 6 bases to trimming and J lost 7 bases; unmatched junction nucleotides: 8. CDR1 SNHLY and CDR2 FYNNEI come from the germline V gene. This CDR3 region has 13 residues. The CDR3 sequence is CASRATGVGEQYF. DNA for the CDR3: TGTGCCAGCAGAGCGACAGGGGTAGGTGAGCAGTACTTC.

V gene TRBV30 combines with J gene TRBJ1-4; D might be TRBD1 (5 bases). The V end lost 2 bases, the J end lost 10 bases, and 14 bases lay between the germline ends. The CDR3 runs to 13 residues. Germline CDR1 GTSNPN, CDR2 SVGIG (reference sequence). The CDR3: CAWSRQGGGKLFF. The CDR3 DNA reads as TGTGCCTGGAGTCGCCAGGGCGGGGGAAAACTGTTTTTT. Supplemented by reference TRBV30 and TRBJ1-4, the full variable domain reads SQTIHQWPATLVQPVGSPLSLECTVEGTSNPNLYWYRQAAGRGLQLLFYSVGIGQISSEVPQNLSASRPQDRQFILSSKKLLLSDSGFYLCAWSRQGGGKLFFGSGTQLSVL.

The chain couples TRBV7-9 to TRBJ1-1; no clear D gene. Per germline, CDR1 SEHNR and CDR2 FQNEAQ (reference sequence). There are 14 residues in the CDR3. V dropped 1 base and J dropped 2 bases, with 8 bases sitting between them. In DNA form, the CDR3 reads TGTGCCAGCAGCTTAGTGGCGGCTAACACTGAAGCTTTCTTT. Protein: CASSLVAANTEAFF.